This T cell receptor beta chain is drawn from a study of beta chain features in type 1 diabetes. About the study: Cells sorted and examined across all samples totaled 85 million to 110 million.

Since all of the isolated RNA was reverse transcribed, expressed TCRB transcripts were what got sequenced. TCRdb's table, derived via immunoSEQ multiplex PCR, lists solely in-frame clones and lacks some. The sample holds more than 300,000 clones; 9.3% are singletons and the top ten take 1%. Study results and caveats: Among all four CD4+ subsets, Type 1 diabetes patients had TCRB CDR3s that were moderately but significantly shorter. In type 1 diabetes patients, VDJ junctions had fewer insertions; deletions at these junctions were more frequent.

The CDR3 is 14 residues long. Germline-derived CDR1 and CDR2 are MNHNY and SVGAGI (reference sequence). Deletions cut 10 bases from V and 4 bases from J, with 18 bases between. This clone came up a few times. Its antigen remains unidentified. This receptor was obtained from a man aged 25-45 years with type 1 diabetes. The material sequenced was central memory CD4+ T cells from blood. The V gene is TRBV6-6, the J gene TRBJ2-3; TRBD2 might be the D (5 bases). The CDR3, as DNA: TGTGCCACCACCCTAGGGAGCGCGGCAGATACGCAGTATTTT. Its translation is CATTLGSAADTQYF.